This entry describes one T cell receptor (beta chain). Data came from immunoSEQ multiplex PCR; TCRdb stores just in-frame clones and leaves some out. The sample lists about 28,000 clones, 80% to 90% occurring once. This record belongs to a study of T cells after posttransplantation cyclophosphamide. With 0 bases removed from V and 8 bases from J, the gap between germline ends came to 14 bases. Germline assignment: CDR1 LGHNA and CDR2 YNFKEQ. There are 15 residues in the CDR3. V gene TRBV4-2 combines with J gene TRBJ1-5; D is uncertain. What was sequenced was PBMCs. This TCR was recovered from a man in his fifties or sixties. The CDR3 bases are TGTGCCAGCAGCCAAGATCGAGGCCGACTCGAGCCCCAGCATTTT. Translated, it gives CASSQDRGRLEPQHF.